Below are 27 T cell receptor beta chains sequenced from a single sample in a study of PD-L1 blockade in urothelial cancer. Clones were sequenced by immunoSEQ multiplex PCR, and TCRdb holds only the in-frame ones, with some missing. The data hold some 87,000 clones, with roughly 84% observed a single time. Noted time point: pretreatment peripheral blood. The sequencing used PBMCs, collected around atezolizumab (anti-PD-L1) treatment. These receptors all stem from a man between 60 and 70 years old with urothelial cancer.

V gene TRBV6-6 combines with J gene TRBJ1-1; D gene uncertain. The CDR3 contains 13 residues. Germline CDR1 and CDR2: MNHNY and SVGAGI (reference sequence). Between the trimmed V and J ends, which lost 2 bases and 2 bases, there was a span of 6 bases. The DNA of the CDR3 is TGTGCCAGCAGTTACGTCCTCAACACTGAAGCTTTCTTT. It codes for CASSYVLNTEAFF.

J is TRBJ2-3 and V is TRBV2; a weak D match, TRBD2 (5 bases). The CDR3 runs to 13 residues. Trimming took 6 bases from V and 6 from J, leaving 13 bases between them. Germline V gene lookup returns CDR1 SNHLY and CDR2 FYNNEI. This chain's CDR3 is CASRPDYVDTQYF. CDR3 in DNA: TGTGCCAGCAGACCCGACTATGTGGATACGCAGTATTTT.

This clone appeared many times. The CDR3 is CASSRGLSTDTQYF. CDR3 DNA sequence: TGTGCCAGCAGTCGGGGGTTGAGCACAGATACGCAGTATTTT. The chain carries TRBV6-4 and TRBJ2-3, with D perhaps TRBD2 (6 bases). CDR1 is MRHNA, CDR2 SNTAGT, per germline. The CDR3 consists of 14 residues. The germline V and J ends were trimmed by 5 bases and 0 bases, with 9 bases remaining between them.

This chain connects TRBV7-8 to TRBJ2-5, with D possibly matching TRBD2 (6 bases). Germline-derived CDR1 and CDR2 are SGHVS and FQNEAQ. The CDR3 is 13 residues long. Trimming removed 4 bases from V and 2 bases from J, with 8 bases in between. CDR3 in amino acids: CASSSGEQETQYF. DNA for the CDR3: TGTGCCAGCAGCTCGGGGGAGCAAGAGACCCAGTACTTC.

The chain is built from TRBV11-2 and TRBJ2-3; 7 nucleotides align to TRBD1. J gave up 2 bases and V 4 bases, and 9 bases lay outside the gene matches. CDR1 is SGHAT, CDR2 FQNNGV, per germline. This CDR3 has 16 amino acids. The CDR3 reads CASSSRTGANTDTQYF. CDR3 nucleotide sequence: TGTGCCAGCAGCTCGCGAACAGGGGCCAACACAGATACGCAGTATTTT.

This clone was seen a single time. The chain uses TRBV18 and TRBJ2-3; TRBD2 aligns across 10 bases. The CDR3 loop spans 17 amino acids. The V gene end was trimmed by 1 base and the J gene end by 0 bases; junction bases not matched to a gene: 4. Germline loops: CDR1 KGHSH, CDR2 LQKENI. The CDR3 loop is CASSPLRTSGSTDTQYF. In DNA, the CDR3 is TGTGCCAGCTCACCACTCAGGACTAGCGGAAGCACAGATACGCAGTATTTT.

This clone has only one observation. This rearrangement joins TRBV6-4 to TRBJ1-5; 7 bases align to TRBD1. Germline CDR1 reads MRHNA; CDR2 reads SNTAGT. The CDR3 is made up of 11 amino acids. Trimming at V came to 10 bases and at J to 5 bases, leaving 2 bases not matched to a gene. Written as DNA, the CDR3 is TGTGCCATAACAGGGGATCAGCCCCAGCATTTT. Its protein is CAITGDQPQHF.

J is TRBJ1-2 and V is TRBV30, with 7 positions matching TRBD1. Germline lookup yields CDR1 GTSNPN and CDR2 SVGIG (reference sequence). The CDR3 is 14 residues long. V lost 2 bases to trimming and J lost 8 bases; unmatched junction nucleotides: 11. CDR3 loop: CAWSTLPGTEGYTF. The CDR3 DNA reads TGTGCCTGGAGTACACTCCCCGGGACAGAAGGCTACACCTTC.

The V gene is TRBV5-1, the J gene TRBJ1-6; 8 bases line up with TRBD1. The germline V gene encodes CDR1 SGHRS and CDR2 YFSETQ. This CDR3 spans 16 amino acids. V shed 0 bases and J 6 bases; nucleotides not matched to a gene: 5. CDR3 coding DNA: TGCGCCAGCAGCTTGGAACAGGGGGTAGGTAATTCACCCCTCCACTTT. Translating gives CASSLEQGVGNSPLHF.

V gene TRBV11-2 combines with J gene TRBJ2-1; TRBD2 aligns across 12 bases. Germline lookup yields CDR1 SGHAT and CDR2 FQNNGV. CDR3 length equals 17 residues. The V gene end was trimmed by 7 bases and the J gene end by 3 bases; junction bases not matched to a gene: 10. CDR3 bases: TGTGCCAGCACACCTAGCGGGGGGGCCTATCACTACAATGAGCAGTTCTTC. Residues: CASTPSGGAYHYNEQFF. Full variable domain (missing parts from reference TRBV11-2 and TRBJ2-1): EAGVAQSPRYKIIEKRQSVAFWCNPISGHATLYWYQQILGQGPKLLIQFQNNGVVDDSQLPKDRFSAERLKGVDSTLKIQPAKLEDSAVYLCASTPSGGAYHYNEQFFGPGTRLTVL.

Only a few counts were recorded for this clone. The V call is TRBV6-6, the J call TRBJ2-3, with D perhaps matching TRBD1 (6 bases). Germline-derived CDR1 and CDR2 are MNHNY and SVGAGI (reference sequence). V dropped 7 bases and J dropped 2 bases, with 19 bases sitting between them. CDR3 length equals 16 residues. The CDR3 DNA follows: TGTGCCAGCAACTTACGGCAGGGGCAAAACACAGATACGCAGTATTTT. This gives the protein CASNLRQGQNTDTQYF.

This chain joins TRBV2 and TRBJ1-1, with 7 bases fitting TRBD1. Per the germline V gene, CDR1 is SNHLY and CDR2 is FYNNEI. The CDR3 contains 14 residues. V shed 8 bases and J 1 base; nucleotides not matched to a gene: 7. The CDR3, as DNA: TGTGCCAGCTCCCCGGCAGGGGGGAACACTGAAGCTTTCTTT. Encoded protein: CASSPAGGNTEAFF.

The chain links TRBV6-5 to TRBJ2-7; tentative D call: TRBD2 (6 bases). Germline assignment: CDR1 MNHEY and CDR2 SVGAGI. Trimming cost V 7 bases and J 7 bases, with 17 bases left between them. The CDR3 sequence is 13 residues long. The CDR3 spells CASKGLGVGEQYF. The DNA for the CDR3 is TGTGCCAGCAAGGGACTCGGGGTCGGGGAGCAGTACTTC.

The rearrangement links TRBV7-9 to TRBJ2-7, with D perhaps matching TRBD1 (5 bases). V lost 7 bases to trimming and J lost 3 bases, with 19 bases between them. The CDR3 is 15 amino acids. Germline V gene sequence: CDR1 SEHNR, CDR2 FQNEAQ (reference sequence). The CDR3 spells CASTPLGHLNYEQYF. The CDR3, as DNA: TGTGCCAGCACCCCTCTAGGACATCTTAACTACGAGCAGTACTTC. Looking up the rest from reference TRBV7-9 and TRBJ2-7 gives the full variable domain: DTGVSQNPRHKITKRGQNVTFRCDPISEHNRLYWYRQTLGQGPEFLTYFQNEAQLEKSRLLSDRFSAERPKGSFSTLEIQRTEQGDSAMYLCASTPLGHLNYEQYFGPGTRLTVT.

Only a few counts were recorded for this clone. The chain uses TRBV6-5 and TRBJ1-2; a possible D gene is TRBD1 (6 bases). Trimming pared 6 bases from V and 7 bases from J, leaving 15 bases between. Germline CDR1 reads MNHEY; CDR2 reads SVGAGI. There are 13 residues in the CDR3. The CDR3 coding sequence is TGTGCCAGCAGGTACGGGGGCGGAAGTGGCTACACCTTC. This translates into CASRYGGGSGYTF.

This chain uses TRBV7-2 with TRBJ2-3; TRBD1 aligns across 7 bases. Per germline, CDR1 SGHTA and CDR2 FQGNSA. The ends lost 6 bases at V and 2 bases at J; junction bases unmatched: 5. CDR3 length: 14 amino acids. The CDR3 bases are TGTGCCAGCAGATCCGGGACAGACACAGATACGCAGTATTTT. Protein sequence: CASRSGTDTDTQYF.

J is TRBJ1-1 and V is TRBV7-8, with 7 bases identical to TRBD1. Trimming cost V 1 base and J 11 bases; bases outside gene matches: 10. This CDR3 region has 14 residues. The germline V gene encodes CDR1 SGHVS and CDR2 FQNEAQ. CDR3 in DNA: TGTGCCAGCAGCTTAGATCAGGGGGAGCGAAGGGCTTTCTTT. Protein product: CASSLDQGERRAFF.

The chain combines TRBV5-4 with TRBJ2-3; 15 bases fit TRBD2. This CDR3 has 17 residues. Germline CDR1 reads SGHNT; CDR2 reads YYREEE (reference sequence). V gave up 5 bases and J gave up 0 bases; unmatched junction bases: 4. The CDR3 sequence is CASSRTSGGVSTDTQYF. In nucleotides, the CDR3 is TGTGCCAGCAGTCGGACTAGCGGGGGGGTTAGCACAGATACGCAGTATTTT.

The chain joins TRBV21-1 to TRBJ2-7; TRBD1 is the table's D call, not checked against the DNA. TRBV21-1 is a recognized pseudogene. The CDR3 consists of 13 residues. This CDR3 is CASIRHRDHEQYF. The CDR3 DNA is TGTGCCAGCATACGGCACAGGGACCACGAGCAGTACTTC.

The rearrangement links TRBV11-2 to TRBJ1-3; D is ambiguous. The V gene's germline CDR1 is SGHAT and CDR2 FQNNGV. The germline V and J ends were trimmed by 2 bases and 1 base, with 9 bases remaining between them. The CDR3 extends over 15 amino acids. The DNA of the CDR3 is TGTGCCAGCAGCTTAAATCTAGGTTCTGGAAACACCATATATTTT. Residues: CASSLNLGSGNTIYF.

This chain links TRBV10-3 with TRBJ2-3; perhaps TRBD2 as D (5 bases). This CDR3 is 13 amino acids long. V was clipped by 6 bases and J by 2 bases, with 9 bases between them. The germline V gene has CDR1 ENHRY and CDR2 SYGVKD. CDR3 loop: CAIRDSNTDTQYF. In DNA, the CDR3 is TGTGCCATCAGGGACTCTAACACAGATACGCAGTATTTT.

The chain joins TRBV10-3 to TRBJ1-2; D not resolved. The germline V and J ends were trimmed by 0 bases and 1 base, with 9 bases remaining between them. Per the germline V gene, CDR1 is ENHRY and CDR2 is SYGVKD. The CDR3 covers 15 residues. CDR3 residues: CAISESLSINYGYTF. For the CDR3, the DNA is TGTGCCATCAGTGAGTCTTTGAGTATTAACTATGGCTACACCTTC.

The chain recombines TRBV7-8 with TRBJ1-1, with D maybe TRBD1 (5 bases). Trimming stripped 3 bases from V and 0 bases from J, with 8 bases between. This CDR3 has 14 amino acids. Germline loops: CDR1 SGHVS, CDR2 FQNEAQ. CDR3: CASSFLDMNTEAFF. The CDR3 bases are TGTGCCAGCAGCTTTTTGGACATGAACACTGAAGCTTTCTTT.

This clone has only one observation. The chain uses TRBV4-1 and TRBJ2-5, with 11 bases identical to TRBD2. The CDR3 sequence is 16 residues long. Germline V gives CDR1 MGHRA, CDR2 YSYEKL. V lost 3 bases, J lost 4 bases, and 7 bases stayed unmatched. In DNA form, the CDR3 reads TGCGCCAGCAGCCATGTAGCGGGGGGGGCAGGAGAGACCCAGTACTTC. This gives the protein CASSHVAGGAGETQYF.

This chain joins TRBV19 and TRBJ1-4; 7 nucleotides agree with TRBD1. Germline CDR1 reads LNHDA; CDR2 reads SQIVND (reference sequence). V lost 10 bases to trimming and J lost 7 bases; unmatched junction nucleotides: 9. The CDR3 length is 13 residues. For the CDR3, the DNA is TGTGCCACAAGTGGGACAGAAGGTGAAAAACTGTTTTTT. Its translation is CATSGTEGEKLFF. The complete variable domain, with remaining parts taken from reference TRBV19 and TRBJ1-4, reads DGGITQSPKYLFRKEGQNVTLSCEQNLNHDAMYWYRQDPGQGLRLIYYSQIVNDFQKGDIAEGYSVSREKKESFPLTVTSAQKNPTAFYLCATSGTEGEKLFFGSGTQLSVL.

The chain recombines TRBV11-3 with TRBJ1-1; unclear D gene. With 3 bases removed from V and 6 bases from J, the gap between germline ends came to 11 bases. This CDR3 contains 13 residues. Germline CDR1 and CDR2: SGHNT and YENEEA. CDR3 in amino acids: CASSLGPGAEAFF. CDR3 nucleotide sequence: TGTGCCAGCAGCTTGGGTCCCGGGGCTGAAGCTTTCTTT.

This sequence joins TRBV27 and TRBJ2-1, with a tentative D call TRBD1 (6 bases). This CDR3 is built from 15 residues. Germline V CDR1 and CDR2: MNHEY, SMNVEV (reference sequence). Trimming took off 5 bases at V and 5 bases at J, with 16 bases between the two ends. The CDR3 loop is CASSRAGTPNNEQFF. The DNA for the CDR3 is TGTGCCAGCAGTAGGGCCGGGACACCCAACAATGAGCAGTTCTTC.